The sequence of this TCR beta chain was determined in a study of blood T cell repertoires in COVID-19. As for the study in general: Spain, Italy and the United States supplied samples that represented acute and convalescent COVID-19. T cells, B-cell-depleted T cells, or PBMCs supplied cDNA or gDNA.

This clone has a count of ten or more. J was trimmed by 2 bases and V by 4 bases; bases with no gene match: 4. CDR3 length: 15 amino acids. One Seattle source followed patients from active infection through their disease course. How the authors handled the data: From reference gene primer amplification, estimates of nucleated cell counts were derived. Clones were sequenced by immunoSEQ multiplex PCR, and TCRdb holds only the in-frame ones, with some missing. The D gene and trimming were derived from the DNA, and the V and J assignments and clone size from that table. The sample gives around 200,000 clones, nearly 85% of which show up once; roughly 1.2% is in the top ten.

This sequence was found in a woman between 25 and 40 years old with COVID-19, enrolled during active disease. Sequenced sample: peripheral blood. The chain is built from TRBV23-1 and TRBJ1-3, with 8 nucleotides matching TRBD1. TRBV23-1 is assigned to the ORF class and has an uncertain function. The CDR3 DNA sequence: TGCGCCAGCAGTCCCGGACAGGGAGCTGGAAACACCATATATTTT. Its translation: CASSPGQGAGNTIYF.